Listed below are T cell receptor beta chains from one sample, sequenced in a study of tumor-infiltrating lymphocytes in localized non-small cell lung cancer. The assay was immunoSEQ multiplex PCR, and TCRdb's table has in-frame clones only and misses some. Among under 20,000 clones listed, around 70% were seen once. The sequenced material came from lung tumor tissue. These receptors all come from a human donor with non-small cell lung cancer. CDR3s include the opening cysteine and the closing phenylalanine or tryptophan. D genes are given only for firm matches. The size of a clone is reported for some rows only, either as once, few or many, or as a class for expanded clones.

CDR3aa: CASKVAVSGNTIYF; v_gene: TRBV5-1; abundance: once; d_gene: -
CDR3aa: CASSLEGGQVNTEAFF; v_gene: TRBV5-1; abundance: -; d_gene: TRBD1
CDR3aa: CASSRTGDEQFF; v_gene: TRBV7-8; abundance: -; d_gene: TRBD1
CDR3aa: CASSAVEFHEQYF; v_gene: TRBV5-1; abundance: -; d_gene: -
CDR3aa: CASGLPGSYGYTF; v_gene: TRBV12-5; abundance: -; d_gene: -
CDR3aa: CAISDNGGRGPDEQFF; v_gene: TRBV10-3; abundance: -; d_gene: TRBD2
CDR3aa: CASRAGTGNQPQHF; v_gene: TRBV2; abundance: -; d_gene: TRBD1
CDR3aa: CASSNRNNYGYTF; v_gene: TRBV19; abundance: once; d_gene: -
CDR3aa: CAWNAAYGEQYF; v_gene: TRBV30; abundance: once; d_gene: -
CDR3aa: CASSPAGAGANTGELFF; v_gene: TRBV4-1; abundance: once; d_gene: -
CDR3aa: CASSLRAVDTGELFF; v_gene: TRBV5-1; abundance: few; d_gene: -
CDR3aa: CASSGTPGNTIYF; v_gene: TRBV6-1; abundance: -; d_gene: -
CDR3aa: CASSLGGGTSNQPQHF; v_gene: TRBV5-4; abundance: -; d_gene: -
CDR3aa: CASSLTTTGLNTEAFF; v_gene: TRBV5-1; abundance: few; d_gene: -
CDR3aa: CASRALFSGGIGTQYF; v_gene: TRBV12-2; abundance: once; d_gene: -
CDR3aa: CASSSSRGAVPSTDTQYF; v_gene: TRBV5-1; abundance: -; d_gene: TRBD2
CDR3aa: CASSTGRGRSEKLFF; v_gene: TRBV19; abundance: medium-sized; d_gene: -
CDR3aa: CASRNLPDPDTQYF; v_gene: TRBV7-8; abundance: -; d_gene: -
CDR3aa: CASSPAGGWYNEQFF; v_gene: TRBV2; abundance: -; d_gene: TRBD2
CDR3aa: CASSPQGNEQFF; v_gene: TRBV7-6; abundance: -; d_gene: -
CDR3aa: CASSPSGRFYNEQFF; v_gene: TRBV6-5; abundance: -; d_gene: TRBD2
CDR3aa: CASSRQGRDTEAFF; v_gene: TRBV6-5; abundance: -; d_gene: TRBD1
CDR3aa: CASSLWAGNTYEQYF; v_gene: TRBV28; abundance: -; d_gene: -
CDR3aa: CASSQVGTGNYGYTF; v_gene: TRBV14; abundance: -; d_gene: -
CDR3aa: CASTRGDYGYTF; v_gene: TRBV2; abundance: -; d_gene: -
CDR3aa: CASSLYGYTF; v_gene: TRBV28; abundance: -; d_gene: -
CDR3aa: CASSALQTDPQYF; v_gene: TRBV9; abundance: medium-sized; d_gene: -
CDR3aa: CASSSGQSSSTDTQYF; v_gene: TRBV5-1; abundance: -; d_gene: TRBD1
CDR3aa: CAWSFSYSPLHF; v_gene: TRBV30; abundance: once; d_gene: -
CDR3aa: CASSQVRDTEAFF; v_gene: TRBV14; abundance: -; d_gene: -
CDR3aa: CASSSGALYGYTF; v_gene: TRBV27; abundance: -; d_gene: -
CDR3aa: CASSAPLDGTDTQYF; v_gene: TRBV9; abundance: -; d_gene: -
CDR3aa: CASSAYERNSGNTIYF; v_gene: TRBV5-8; abundance: -; d_gene: -
CDR3aa: CSVERDTEAFF; v_gene: TRBV29-1; abundance: -; d_gene: -
CDR3aa: CASSHKAGTSGDLEQYF; v_gene: TRBV4-2; abundance: -; d_gene: TRBD2
CDR3aa: CASSLVWGAQNEQYF; v_gene: TRBV7-6; abundance: -; d_gene: -
CDR3aa: CSVSGQGVYNEQFF; v_gene: TRBV29-1; abundance: -; d_gene: TRBD1
CDR3aa: CASSQVPLFRTDTQYF; v_gene: TRBV4-1; abundance: -; d_gene: -
CDR3aa: CASSNQAAPNEQFF; v_gene: TRBV11-2; abundance: once; d_gene: -
CDR3aa: CASSPWNGDYEQYF; v_gene: TRBV27; abundance: -; d_gene: -
CDR3aa: CASSQPDRGSSWGLGEQFF; v_gene: TRBV4-2; abundance: -; d_gene: TRBD1
CDR3aa: CASSSRTGTDEQYF; v_gene: TRBV7-8; abundance: once; d_gene: TRBD1
CDR3aa: CAISGFGRNTIYF; v_gene: TRBV10-3; abundance: -; d_gene: -
CDR3aa: CASSQGGAGQETQYF; v_gene: TRBV4-2; abundance: -; d_gene: TRBD2
CDR3aa: CASGARANEETQYF; v_gene: TRBV13; abundance: -; d_gene: -
CDR3aa: CASSSPLQGGYGYTF; v_gene: TRBV6-5; abundance: -; d_gene: -
CDR3aa: CASSSWRAGRPGGGTEAFF; v_gene: TRBV7-2; abundance: few; d_gene: TRBD1
CDR3aa: CASSEAWQGIRQPQHF; v_gene: TRBV2; abundance: -; d_gene: -
CDR3aa: CASSFASGTYEQYF; v_gene: TRBV7-9; abundance: -; d_gene: TRBD2
CDR3aa: CASSLTGNTGELFF; v_gene: TRBV9; abundance: -; d_gene: -
CDR3aa: CATSREGRATQYF; v_gene: TRBV15; abundance: -; d_gene: TRBD2
CDR3aa: CSARGTRPLYF; v_gene: TRBV20-1; abundance: once; d_gene: TRBD2
CDR3aa: CASSLGTASYEQYF; v_gene: TRBV7-8; abundance: once; d_gene: -
CDR3aa: CASSQEITYYEQYF; v_gene: TRBV4-2; abundance: -; d_gene: -